This T cell receptor beta chain originates from a study of T cell changes during pregnancy in multiple sclerosis. Libraries were prepared by immunoSEQ multiplex PCR; TCRdb keeps only in-frame clonotypes and omits some of them. The sample has some 51,000 clones, 90% to 95% seen once. V shed 4 bases and J 6 bases; nucleotides not matched to a gene: 5. Germline V gives CDR1 SGHNT, CDR2 YYREEE (reference sequence). This CDR3 has 14 amino acids. The sequence came from a female donor with multiple sclerosis, enrolled in a pregnancy study. The sample was CD4+ T cells from peripheral blood mononuclear cells, taken in the second trimester of pregnancy. The chain is built from TRBV5-4 and TRBJ1-5; the match to TRBD1 covers 9 bases. The CDR3: CASSLDRGSQPQHF. CDR3 coding DNA: TGTGCCAGCAGCCTGGACAGGGGAAGTCAGCCCCAGCATTTT.